A single sample is the source of the 8 T cell receptor beta chains below, sequenced in a study of shared clonotypes between healthy human individuals. The table came from immunoSEQ multiplex PCR; TCRdb's copy has only in-frame clones and leaves some out. This sample carries a few million clones, more than 80% of them seen once, and the ten largest clones take about 0.37%. The sequencing input was naive CD4+ T cells from PBMCs. Subset: CD45RA+ positively selected. These receptors were collected from a man younger than 30 in good health. Some clones in this sample may be carry-over from other donors' samples.

The table lists this clone with a count of one. In the same sample, other DNA sequences code for this CDR3. The chain recombines TRBV5-1 with TRBJ2-5; TRBD2 matches at 12 bases. This CDR3 is built from 16 residues. Germline loops: CDR1 SGHRS, CDR2 YFSETQ. Germline trimming cut 4 bases from V and 2 bases from J; bases unmatched to any gene: 6. The CDR3 nucleotides are TGCGCCAGCAGCCCCGGACTAGCGGGGATTCAAGAGACCCAGTACTTC. This codes for CASSPGLAGIQETQYF. The complete variable domain, with remaining parts taken from reference TRBV5-1 and TRBJ2-5, reads KAGVTQTPRYLIKTRGQQVTLSCSPISGHRSVSWYQQTPGQGLQFLFEYFSETQRNKGNFPGRFSGRQFSNSRSEMNVSTLELGDSALYLCASSPGLAGIQETQYFGPGTRLLVL.

Regarding this clone: This specimen includes other DNA sequences encoding the same CDR3. V gene TRBV18 combines with J gene TRBJ2-7; 13 bases match TRBD2. The CDR3 contains 16 residues. The V segment lost 3 bases and the J segment 1 base; nucleotides outside the gene matches: 3. Looked up from germline, CDR1 is KGHSH and CDR2 is LQKENI. The CDR3 loop is CASSPGLAGVSYEQYF. The CDR3 coding sequence is TGTGCCAGCTCACCTGGACTAGCGGGAGTATCCTACGAGCAGTACTTC.

The chain employs TRBV7-8 and TRBJ2-7; D is perhaps TRBD2 (5 bases). The CDR3 covers 14 residues. The V end lost 2 bases, the J end lost 4 bases, and 12 bases lay between the germline ends. The V gene's germline CDR1 is SGHVS and CDR2 FQNEAQ. The chain's CDR3 is CASSLTRSLYEQYF. DNA of the CDR3: TGTGCCAGCAGCTTAACTAGATCTTTGTACGAGCAGTACTTC.

The chain has TRBV19 and TRBJ1-5; no definite D call. Per germline, CDR1 LNHDA and CDR2 SQIVND (reference sequence). The CDR3 is 17 residues long. V lost 5 bases to trimming and J lost 2 bases, with 19 bases between them. The CDR3 spells CASSGLDGLRGNQPQHF. Here the CDR3 DNA reads TGTGCCAGTAGTGGACTTGACGGGCTCCGGGGCAATCAGCCCCAGCATTTT.

The chain carries TRBV30 and TRBJ1-5, with 7 bases fitting TRBD1. Germline V gene sequence: CDR1 GTSNPN, CDR2 SVGIG (reference sequence). The trim removed 2 bases at V and 2 bases at J, leaving 3 bases unmatched. This CDR3 spans 14 amino acids. CDR3 sequence (DNA): TGTGCCTGGAGTACTCAGGGGGGCAATCAGCCCCAGCATTTT. Protein product: CAWSTQGGNQPQHF. Full variable domain (missing parts from reference TRBV30 and TRBJ1-5): SQTIHQWPATLVQPVGSPLSLECTVEGTSNPNLYWYRQAAGRGLQLLFYSVGIGQISSEVPQNLSASRPQDRQFILSSKKLLLSDSGFYLCAWSTQGGNQPQHFGDGTRLSIL.

The chain has TRBV2 and TRBJ1-3; TRBD1 is a possible D gene (6 bases). The germline V gene has CDR1 SNHLY and CDR2 FYNNEI. Deletions cut 11 bases from V and 3 bases from J, with 17 bases between. This CDR3 is 14 amino acids long. As DNA, the CDR3 is TGTGCCTCTCACAGGGACGTAGTTGGAAACACCATATATTTT. Translation gives CASHRDVVGNTIYF.

The chain couples TRBV9 to TRBJ2-1; 12 bases are shared with TRBD2. In germline, CDR1 is SGDLS, CDR2 YYNGEE. After removal of 4 bases from V and 1 base from J, the junction contained 3 bases not matched to a gene. The CDR3 consists of 16 residues. The CDR3 nucleotides read TGTGCCAGCAGCCCCCTAGCGGGAGGGTCCTACAATGAGCAGTTCTTC. Residues: CASSPLAGGSYNEQFF.

Only one count was recorded for this clone. The V and J genes are TRBV2 and TRBJ1-1; D call uncertain. Germline assignment: CDR1 SNHLY and CDR2 FYNNEI. CDR3 length: 14 residues. Between the trimmed V and J ends, which lost 4 bases and 6 bases, there was a span of 15 bases. This CDR3 reads CASSGLGWRAEAFF. The CDR3 region has the DNA TGTGCCAGCAGTGGGTTGGGGTGGCGGGCTGAAGCTTTCTTT.